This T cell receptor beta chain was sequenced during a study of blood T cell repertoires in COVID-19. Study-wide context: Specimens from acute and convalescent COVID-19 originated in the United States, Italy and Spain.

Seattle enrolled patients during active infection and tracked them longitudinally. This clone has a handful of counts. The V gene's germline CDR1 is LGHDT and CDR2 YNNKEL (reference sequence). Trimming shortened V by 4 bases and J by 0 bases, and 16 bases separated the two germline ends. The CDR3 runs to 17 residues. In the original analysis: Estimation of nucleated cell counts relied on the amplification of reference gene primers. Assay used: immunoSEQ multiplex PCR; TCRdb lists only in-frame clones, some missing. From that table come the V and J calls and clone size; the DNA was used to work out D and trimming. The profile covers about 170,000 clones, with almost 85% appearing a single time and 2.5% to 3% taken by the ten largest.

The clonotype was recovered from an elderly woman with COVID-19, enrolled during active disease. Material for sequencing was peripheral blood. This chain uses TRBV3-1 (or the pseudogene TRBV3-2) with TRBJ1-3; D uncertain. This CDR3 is CASSLLGRTRSGNTIYF. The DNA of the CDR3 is TGTGCCAGCAGCCTCCTAGGGAGGACGCGCTCTGGAAACACCATATATTTT.